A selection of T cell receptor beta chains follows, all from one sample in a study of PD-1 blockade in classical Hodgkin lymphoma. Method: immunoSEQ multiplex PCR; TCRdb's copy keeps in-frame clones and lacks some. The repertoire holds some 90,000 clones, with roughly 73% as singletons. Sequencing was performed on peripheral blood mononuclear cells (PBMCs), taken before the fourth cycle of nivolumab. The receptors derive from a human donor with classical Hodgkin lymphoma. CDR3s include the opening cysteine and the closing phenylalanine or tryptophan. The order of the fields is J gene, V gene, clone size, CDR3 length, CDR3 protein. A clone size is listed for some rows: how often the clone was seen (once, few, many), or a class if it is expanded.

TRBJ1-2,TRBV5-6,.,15,CASSALPGAGSGYTF
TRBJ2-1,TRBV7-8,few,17,CASSTRLAGVQTNEQFF
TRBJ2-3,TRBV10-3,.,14,CAISFRGGPDTQYF
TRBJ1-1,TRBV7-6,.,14,CASSRAGGLTEAFF
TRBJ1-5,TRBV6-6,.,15,CASSSGDSINQPQHF
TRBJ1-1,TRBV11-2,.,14,CASSLVMTGAEAFF
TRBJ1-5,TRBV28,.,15,CASSPNREAGQPQHF
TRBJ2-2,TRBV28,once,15,CASSAAGTLTGELFF
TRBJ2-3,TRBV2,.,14,CASMDGSSTDTQYF
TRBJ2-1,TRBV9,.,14,CASSATGGYNEQFF